These 25 T cell receptor beta chains share one sample of origin, sequenced in a study of blood T cell repertoires in COVID-19. Repertoires were generated with immunoSEQ multiplex PCR, while TCRdb's copy carries only in-frame clones and drops some. The profile shows under 65,000 clones, more than 75% of them singletons. Sequenced: peripheral blood. Every receptor here comes from a man older than 75 in a cohort sampled during active COVID-19.

The V gene is TRBV2, the J gene TRBJ2-7, with D possibly matching TRBD1 (6 bases). CDR1 and CDR2 from the germline V gene are SNHLY and FYNNEI. This CDR3 has 14 residues. The V and J ends lost 3 bases and 1 base respectively, with 10 bases between them. CDR3 DNA sequence: TGTGCCAGCAGTGAGGGGGCATTGTCCTACGAGCAGTACTTC. It translates to CASSEGALSYEQYF.

The V and J genes are TRBV10-1 and TRBJ1-2, with 9 bases fitting TRBD1. There are 13 residues in the CDR3. Trimming at V came to 0 bases and at J to 13 bases, leaving 6 bases not matched to a gene. The germline V gene has CDR1 WNHNN and CDR2 SYGVQD (reference sequence). CDR3 DNA: TGCGCCAGCAGTGAGTCCGGGACAGGGATTACCACCTTC. This encodes CASSESGTGITTF.

V gene TRBV5-1 combines with J gene TRBJ1-3; TRBD1 agrees at 11 bases. V gave up 3 bases and J gave up 4 bases; unmatched junction bases: 6. The CDR3 is made up of 16 amino acids. Germline assignment: CDR1 SGHRS and CDR2 YFSETQ. CDR3 protein: CASSSMGQGDGNTIYF. The CDR3 DNA follows: TGCGCCAGCAGCTCAATGGGACAGGGGGACGGAAACACCATATATTTT.

The V gene is TRBV5-1, the J gene TRBJ2-7; possible D gene TRBD1, 5 bases. Germline V gene lookup returns CDR1 SGHRS and CDR2 YFSETQ. The CDR3 runs 13 residues. Trimming took off 6 bases at V and 3 bases at J, with 13 bases between the two ends. The CDR3 coding sequence is TGCGCCAGCACGACAGAGAAGGGCTACGAGCAGTACTTC. Encoded protein: CASTTEKGYEQYF.

V is TRBV3-1 (or the pseudogene TRBV3-2) and J is TRBJ1-6; D call uncertain. Trimming left V 5 bases short and J 8 bases short, with 10 bases between. The CDR3 has 13 residues. Germline CDR1 LGHDT, CDR2 YNNKEL (reference sequence). The CDR3 loop is CASSYSPDSPLHF. The CDR3 coding sequence is TGTGCCAGCAGCTATAGCCCTGATTCACCCCTCCACTTT.

This clone appeared a few times. The V gene is TRBV4-1, the J gene TRBJ2-2; D remains unclear. Trimming left V 1 base short and J 3 bases short, with 6 bases between. The germline V gene encodes CDR1 MGHRA and CDR2 YSYEKL. The CDR3 sequence is 14 residues long. The CDR3 DNA is TGCGCCAGCAGCCAAGTATCCTACACCGGGGAGCTGTTTTTT. As protein: CASSQVSYTGELFF.

The chain uses TRBV7-6 and TRBJ2-7; 9 nucleotides match TRBD1. The CDR3 is made up of 18 amino acids. The germline CDR1 and CDR2 sequences are SGHVS and FNYEAQ. Trimming at V came to 0 bases and at J to 3 bases, leaving 12 bases not matched to a gene. The CDR3: CASSLARVQDRGYYEQYF. CDR3 DNA sequence: TGTGCCAGCAGCTTAGCTAGGGTCCAGGACAGGGGCTACTACGAGCAGTACTTC. Full variable domain (outside the CDR3, taken from reference TRBV7-6 and TRBJ2-7): GAGVSQSPRYKVTKRGQDVALRCDPISGHVSLYWYRQALGQGPEFLTYFNYEAQQDKSGLPNDRFSAERPEGSISTLTIQRTEQRDSAMYRCASSLARVQDRGYYEQYFGPGTRLTVT.

The chain couples TRBV5-6 to TRBJ2-5, with 10 positions matching TRBD2. CDR3 size: 17 residues. Germline lookup yields CDR1 SGHDT and CDR2 YYEEEE. Germline trimming cut 4 bases from V and 2 bases from J; bases unmatched to any gene: 11. The CDR3 DNA reads TGTGCCAGCAGCGAACCTAGCGGGAGATCATTGCAAGAGACCCAGTACTTC. Protein product: CASSEPSGRSLQETQYF.

The chain links TRBV21-1 to TRBJ1-5; the table's D gene call, TRBD1, was not cross checked with the DNA. TRBV21-1 is termed a pseudogene. The CDR3 runs 14 residues. CDR3 bases: TGTGCCAGCAGCCCGGACAGAAGCAATCAGCCCCAGCATTTT. Its translation: CASSPDRSNQPQHF.

The chain has TRBV1 and TRBJ2-7; the tabulated D call, TRBD1, remains unverified against the DNA. TRBV1 is given as a pseudogene. This CDR3 contains 15 residues. The CDR3 here is CTSSQTRQAPYEQYF. CDR3 coding DNA: TGCACCAGCAGCCAAACCCGACAAGCCCCCTACGAGCAGTACTTC.

This chain joins TRBV10-1 and TRBJ2-2; D ambiguous. CDR1 WNHNN and CDR2 SYGVQD come from the germline V gene (reference sequence). The CDR3 is made up of 15 amino acids. Trimming pared 2 bases from V and 1 base from J, leaving 8 bases between. The CDR3 region is CASSEQTENTGELFF. CDR3 in DNA: TGCGCCAGCAGTGAGCAGACTGAGAACACCGGGGAGCTGTTTTTT.

The V gene is TRBV19, the J gene TRBJ2-2; 7 nucleotides match TRBD1. CDR1 is LNHDA and CDR2 is SQIVND in the germline V gene (reference sequence). The CDR3 has 14 amino acids. V lost 6 bases, J lost 4 bases, and 5 bases stayed unmatched. The CDR3 DNA reads TGTGCCAGTAGCGACAGGGATATCACCGGGGAGCTGTTTTTT. This gives the protein CASSDRDITGELFF. The full variable domain, its missing parts supplied by reference TRBV19 and TRBJ2-2, is DGGITQSPKYLFRKEGQNVTLSCEQNLNHDAMYWYRQDPGQGLRLIYYSQIVNDFQKGDIAEGYSVSREKKESFPLTVTSAQKNPTAFYLCASSDRDITGELFFGEGSRLTVL.

This rearrangement joins TRBV5-1 to TRBJ1-2; possibly TRBD1 for D (6 bases). The CDR3 consists of 14 residues. Germline CDR1 is SGHRS and CDR2 is YFSETQ. V was cut by 7 bases and J by 2 bases, with 15 bases left in between. The CDR3 bases are TGCGCCAGCGGGGAGGGGGGCGCAAACTATGGCTACACCTTC. Translating it yields CASGEGGANYGYTF.

This chain joins TRBV5-4 and TRBJ2-3; possible D gene TRBD1, 6 bases. CDR1 SGHNT and CDR2 YYREEE come from the germline V gene (reference sequence). The V gene lost 4 bases and the J gene lost 2 bases, with 14 bases spanning the gap. This CDR3 is 15 amino acids long. The CDR3 reads CASSSDRWTTDTQYF. The CDR3, as DNA: TGTGCCAGCAGCAGTGACAGGTGGACCACAGATACGCAGTATTTT.

This clone has a count of ten or more. As DNA, the CDR3 is TGTGCCAGCAGCTCCCGTAGCGGGAGCCAGTACAATGAGCAGTTCTTC. Residues: CASSSRSGSQYNEQFF. This chain uses TRBV7-3 with TRBJ2-1, with 9 bases fitting TRBD2. Germline lookup yields CDR1 SGHTA and CDR2 FQGTGA. The CDR3 extends over 16 amino acids. Trimming removed 4 bases from V and 4 bases from J; junction bases left unmatched: 8.

V and J are TRBV3-1 (or the pseudogene TRBV3-2) and TRBJ1-4; no clear D gene. This CDR3 is 15 amino acids long. Trimming shortened V by 1 base and J by 0 bases, and 6 bases separated the two germline ends. Per the germline V gene, CDR1 is LGHDT and CDR2 is YNNKEL (reference sequence). The CDR3 sequence: CASSQAIPTNEKLFF. In DNA form, the CDR3 reads TGTGCCAGCAGCCAAGCCATCCCAACTAATGAAAAACTGTTTTTT.

The chain employs TRBV2 and TRBJ2-3, with TRBD2 matching 10 bases. Looked up from germline, CDR1 is SNHLY and CDR2 is FYNNEI. This CDR3 contains 16 residues. V trimming: 3 bases; J trimming: 4 bases; junction bases outside the gene matches: 7. The CDR3 is CASSEMASGSADTQYF. The CDR3 region has the DNA TGTGCCAGCAGTGAGATGGCTAGCGGGAGTGCAGATACGCAGTATTTT.

This clone occurred once. The chain links TRBV2 to TRBJ2-5; tentative D call: TRBD1 (6 bases). Germline values: CDR1 SNHLY, CDR2 FYNNEI. The CDR3 length is 13 residues. V lost 3 bases and J 5 bases, leaving 10 bases between the germline ends. DNA for the CDR3: TGTGCCAGCAGTGAGGGGGCCTGGGAGACCCAGTACTTC. Translation: CASSEGAWETQYF.

The chain is built from TRBV2 and TRBJ1-4; D possibly corresponds to TRBD1 (6 bases). Germline V gives CDR1 SNHLY, CDR2 FYNNEI. CDR3 length equals 15 residues. Trimming removed 4 bases at V and 7 bases at J, with 16 bases between. DNA for the CDR3: TGTGCCAGCAGTGCAACAGGGATCTCCGTTGAAAAACTGTTTTTT. This sequence encodes CASSATGISVEKLFF.

The V and J genes are TRBV4-2 and TRBJ2-7; 7 positions match TRBD1. The CDR3 covers 16 residues. V was clipped by 0 bases and J by 2 bases; unmatched bases: 7. Germline V lookup: CDR1 LGHNA, CDR2 YNFKEQ. This CDR3 reads CASSQDHRTGAYEQYF. The CDR3 DNA is TGTGCCAGCAGCCAAGATCACCGAACAGGGGCCTACGAGCAGTACTTC.

The sample holds a few counts of this clone. The CDR3 region has the DNA TGTGCCAGCAGTTTAGCCCGGGACATGGAGCAGTTCTTC. Amino acids: CASSLARDMEQFF. This chain uses TRBV27 with TRBJ2-1; possibly TRBD1 for D (6 bases). This CDR3 is built from 13 residues. Germline assignment: CDR1 MNHEY and CDR2 SMNVEV (reference sequence). Deletions cut 2 bases from V and 10 bases from J, with 12 bases between.

V is TRBV7-6 and J is TRBJ2-3; 7 positions agree with TRBD1. J lost 1 base, V lost 4 bases, and 8 bases had no gene match. The CDR3 length is 16 residues. CDR1 and CDR2 (germline): SGHVS, FNYEAQ. In DNA form, the CDR3 reads TGTGCCAGCAGCTCTCCCCGGGACAGAGGCACAGATACGCAGTATTTT. It specifies CASSSPRDRGTDTQYF. Combining the CDR3 with reference TRBV7-6 and TRBJ2-3 gives the whole variable domain GAGVSQSPRYKVTKRGQDVALRCDPISGHVSLYWYRQALGQGPEFLTYFNYEAQQDKSGLPNDRFSAERPEGSISTLTIQRTEQRDSAMYRCASSSPRDRGTDTQYFGPGTRLTVL.

This clone was picked up a small number of times. This chain uses TRBV6-5 with TRBJ1-1; D may be TRBD1 (5 bases). V was clipped by 6 bases and J by 2 bases, with 13 bases between them. This CDR3 is built from 14 residues. Germline V gene sequence: CDR1 MNHEY, CDR2 SVGAGI. CDR3 amino acids: CASRNQGKNTEAFF. In nucleotides, the CDR3 is TGTGCCAGCAGGAACCAGGGAAAAAACACTGAAGCTTTCTTT.

V and J are TRBV30 and TRBJ1-1; 8 bases map to TRBD1. The CDR3 runs to 13 residues. The J segment lost 11 bases and the V segment lost 0 bases, leaving 8 bases of the junction unmatched. Germline CDR1 is GTSNPN and CDR2 is SVGIG (reference sequence). The CDR3 protein is CAWSVGRGLKAFF. The CDR3 region has the DNA TGTGCCTGGAGTGTCGGCAGGGGGCTGAAGGCTTTCTTT.

J is TRBJ1-2 and V is TRBV15, with a weak D call TRBD1 (5 bases). The CDR3 contains 13 residues. Deletions cut 1 base from V and 4 bases from J, with 7 bases between. Germline V gene lookup returns CDR1 LNHNV and CDR2 YYDKDF (reference sequence). In DNA, the CDR3 is TGTGCCACCAGCAGAGGGGACTCCTATGGCTACACCTTC. Encoded protein: CATSRGDSYGYTF.